Presented here are 27 T cell receptor beta chains from one specimen sequenced in a study of T cell repertoires in cytomegalovirus infection. TCRdb re-called the reads through MiXCR, storing one row per CDR3 protein. The sample contains about 230,000 distinct CDR3 sequences, about 20% of which appear only once. The sequencing sample was made of CD8+ T cells from PBMCs. All receptors come from a human donor in good health (CMV status not recorded). Some clones in this sample may be carry-over from other donors' samples.

This rearrangement joins TRBV2 to TRBJ2-3, with 12 bases fitting TRBD1. The CDR3 spans 16 residues. CDR1 is SNHLY and CDR2 is FYNNEI in the germline V gene. V lost 8 bases to trimming and J lost 2 bases; unmatched junction nucleotides: 8. CDR3 DNA: TGTGCCAGCGAGGGACAGGGGGCGATCCCCACAGATACGCAGTATTTT. Translated: CASEGQGAIPTDTQYF. Supplemented by reference TRBV2 and TRBJ2-3, the full variable domain reads EPEVTQTPSHQVTQMGQEVILRCVPISNHLYFYWYRQILGQKVEFLVSFYNNEISEKSEIFDDQFSVERPDGSNFTLKIRSTKLEDSAMYFCASEGQGAIPTDTQYFGPGTRLTVL.

This clonotype was counted a few times. The V call is TRBV12-3 or TRBV12-4, the J call TRBJ1-1; 8 nucleotides align to TRBD1. With 8 bases clipped from V and 1 base from J, the junction kept 3 bases outside the gene matches. The CDR3 covers 13 residues. DNA for the CDR3: TGTGCCAGCGGGGACAGGCCGAACACTGAAGCTTTCTTT. It is translated as CASGDRPNTEAFF.

The rearrangement joins TRBV5-6 to TRBJ2-1; D is unclear. Germline V gene sequence: CDR1 SGHDT, CDR2 YYEEEE. Between the trimmed V and J ends, which lost 3 bases and 3 bases, there was a span of 7 bases. CDR3 length equals 13 residues. CDR3 sequence reads: CASSSSVYNEQFF. The CDR3 DNA reads as TGTGCCAGCAGCTCCAGCGTCTACAATGAGCAGTTCTTC.

V usage is TRBV7-9 and J usage is TRBJ1-6; D remains ambiguous. V lost 8 bases and J lost 4, with 6 bases in between. Germline CDR1 and CDR2: SEHNR and FQNEAQ (reference sequence). The CDR3 length is 12 residues. The DNA for the CDR3 is TGTGCCAGCGGACTTTATAATTCACCCCTCCACTTT. It yields the protein CASGLYNSPLHF.

This clonotype was seen a handful of times. The gene calls are TRBV20-1 and TRBJ2-7, with 7 bases lining up with TRBD1. In germline, CDR1 is DFQATT, CDR2 SNEGSKA (reference sequence). After removal of 5 bases from V and 0 bases from J, the junction contained 10 bases not matched to a gene. The CDR3 is 15 residues long. The CDR3 is CSADDRALTSYEQYF. For the CDR3, the DNA is TGCAGTGCTGATGACAGGGCTTTAACCTCCTACGAGCAGTACTTC.

In this sample, this clonotype turned up a few times. V gene TRBV2 combines with J gene TRBJ2-7, with TRBD2 matching over 16 bases. Germline CDR1 reads SNHLY; CDR2 reads FYNNEI. V shed 6 bases and J 2 bases; nucleotides not matched to a gene: 4. The CDR3 consists of 16 residues. CDR3: CASSGTSGGDTYEQYF. Written as DNA, the CDR3 is TGTGCCAGCAGCGGGACTAGCGGGGGGGATACCTACGAGCAGTACTTC.

This clonotype was counted only a few times. V and J are TRBV20-1 and TRBJ2-1; D tentatively fits TRBD1 or TRBD2 (5 bases each). Trimming shortened V by 4 bases and J by 7 bases, and 17 bases separated the two germline ends. This CDR3 spans 14 amino acids. The germline gives CDR1 DFQATT, CDR2 SNEGSKA (reference sequence). CDR3 DNA: TGCAGTGCTAAAGAACGGGGCCCTGGAAATGAGCAGTTCTTC. Translated, it gives CSAKERGPGNEQFF.

This clonotype was seen more than once but under ten times. This chain joins TRBV15 and TRBJ2-5, with D possibly matching TRBD1 (5 bases). This CDR3 is 13 amino acids long. Trimming left V 5 bases short and J 1 base short, with 8 bases between. In germline, CDR1 is LNHNV, CDR2 YYDKDF (reference sequence). The DNA of the CDR3 is TGTGCCACCAGCTTTGACAGCCAAGAGACCCAGTACTTC. Its protein is CATSFDSQETQYF.

This clonotype was observed a handful of times. The CDR3 protein is CASSFILAGGGDTQYF. DNA for the CDR3: TGTGCCAGCAGTTTCATTCTGGCGGGGGGCGGAGATACGCAGTATTTT. V gene TRBV28 combines with J gene TRBJ2-3, with 8 bases matching TRBD2. V shed 3 bases and J 5 bases; nucleotides not matched to a gene: 10. Germline loops: CDR1 MDHEN, CDR2 SYDVKM. CDR3 size: 16 residues.

J is TRBJ1-1 and V is TRBV10-3; a weak D match, TRBD1 (5 bases). Trimming pared 7 bases from V and 2 bases from J, leaving 11 bases between. There are 13 residues in the CDR3. CDR1 ENHRY and CDR2 SYGVKD come from the germline V gene. The CDR3 nucleotides read TGTGCCATCAATGGGGGTGGCAACACTGAAGCTTTCTTT. This codes for CAINGGGNTEAFF.

This clonotype was seen many times. The chain is built from TRBV7-2 and TRBJ1-1; D call uncertain. This CDR3 contains 16 residues. Trimming pared 4 bases from V and 3 bases from J, leaving 18 bases between. Germline-derived CDR1 and CDR2 are SGHTA and FQGNSA. Written as DNA, the CDR3 is TGTGCCAGCAGCTCTAGCCCCGTCTCTGGGGACACTGAAGCTTTCTTT. This codes for CASSSSPVSGDTEAFF.

This rearrangement joins TRBV14 to TRBJ2-7, with 8 bases fitting TRBD2. This CDR3 contains 18 residues. J lost 3 bases, V lost 3 bases, and 16 bases had no gene match. The germline V gene has CDR1 SGHDN and CDR2 FVKESK. The DNA of the CDR3 is TGTGCCAGCAGCCACACCGGGGGGGCTAGGGGGAAATACTACGAGCAGTACTTC. Its protein product is CASSHTGGARGKYYEQYF.

The chain has TRBV20-1 and TRBJ2-5, with a tentative D call TRBD1 (5 bases). The CDR3 consists of 13 residues. Germline lookup yields CDR1 DFQATT and CDR2 SNEGSKA (reference sequence). V was trimmed by 7 bases and J by 8 bases, leaving 20 bases between them. CDR3 bases: TGCAGTGAAGGGGCCAGGTGGCATCAAACCCAGTACTTC. Translated, it gives CSEGARWHQTQYF.

V gene TRBV28 combines with J gene TRBJ2-1; 7 bases are shared with TRBD2. The CDR3 sequence is 16 residues long. V dropped 5 bases and J dropped 5; count of bases not matched to a gene: 12. The germline V gene has CDR1 MDHEN and CDR2 SYDVKM. CDR3 in amino acids: CASSPDRAGDHNEQFF. The DNA for the CDR3 is TGTGCCAGCAGTCCCGACCGGGCGGGGGACCACAATGAGCAGTTCTTC. Full variable domain (missing parts from reference TRBV28 and TRBJ2-1): DVKVTQSSRYLVKRTGEKVFLECVQDMDHENMFWYRQDPGLGLRLIYFSYDVKMKEKGDIPEGYSVSREKKERFSLILESASTNQTSMYLCASSPDRAGDHNEQFFGPGTRLTVL.

This clonotype was seen a few times. The chain employs TRBV14 and TRBJ2-3; D ambiguous. Germline V CDR1 and CDR2: SGHDN, FVKESK. With 1 base removed from V and 2 bases from J, the gap between germline ends came to 10 bases. The CDR3 sequence is 15 residues long. The CDR3 bases are TGTGCCAGCAGCCAAGTCCCTAGAATCACAGATACGCAGTATTTT. It encodes CASSQVPRITDTQYF. Full variable domain (remainder filled in from reference TRBV14 and TRBJ2-3): EAGVTQFPSHSVIEKGQTVTLRCDPISGHDNLYWYRRVMGKEIKFLLHFVKESKQDESGMPNNRFLAERTGGTYSTLKVQPAELEDSGVYFCASSQVPRITDTQYFGPGTRLTVL.

This clonotype was seen repeatedly, ten times or more. This rearrangement joins TRBV12-3 or TRBV12-4 to TRBJ1-1, with D unclear. Trimming took 5 bases from V and 0 from J, leaving 13 bases between them. This CDR3 is built from 15 residues. This CDR3 reads CASSTQRGMNTEAFF. The CDR3 DNA is TGTGCCAGCAGTACCCAGCGAGGGATGAACACTGAAGCTTTCTTT.

This clonotype was seen a handful of times. This sequence joins TRBV19 and TRBJ2-6; 8 bases are shared with TRBD1. Germline CDR1 is LNHDA and CDR2 is SQIVND (reference sequence). The CDR3 consists of 18 residues. The V and J ends lost 4 bases and 0 bases, in that order; junction bases with no gene match: 8. The CDR3 DNA reads as TGTGCCAGTAGTACAGCACAGGGGGAACCCTCTGGGGCCAACGTCCTGACTTTC. It is translated as CASSTAQGEPSGANVLTF.

As regards this clonotype: Relative to the germline gene, one junction end is altered; a read error may explain this. V and J are TRBV10-3 and TRBJ2-7, with 7 bases matching TRBD1. CDR1 and CDR2 from the germline V gene are ENHRY and SYGVKD. The CDR3 covers 16 residues. The CDR3 nucleotides are TGTGCCATCAGTGAGTCGGGGACAGAAATCGCCTACGAGCAGTGCTTC. This sequence encodes CAISESGTEIAYEQCF.

This clonotype came up many times. The chain employs TRBV7-2 and TRBJ1-6; TRBD1 agrees at 7 bases. This CDR3 spans 18 amino acids. After removal of 3 bases from V and 1 base from J, the junction contained 9 bases not matched to a gene. Germline CDR1 and CDR2: SGHTA and FQGNSA. CDR3: CASSLNRGSGSYNSPLHF. CDR3 bases: TGTGCCAGCAGCTTGAACAGGGGTTCGGGTTCCTATAATTCACCCCTCCACTTT. Based on the CDR3 plus reference TRBV7-2 and TRBJ1-6, the full variable domain is GAGVSQSPSNKVTEKGKDVELRCDPISGHTALYWYRQSLGQGLEFLIYFQGNSAPDKSGLPSDRFSAERTGGSVSTLTIQRTQQEDSAVYLCASSLNRGSGSYNSPLHFGNGTRLTVT.

This clonotype appeared a few times. The chain is built from TRBV4-1 and TRBJ2-7; 10 bases fit TRBD1. Losses at the gene ends were 0 bases for V and 4 bases for J; bases not matched to a gene: 6. Per the germline V gene, CDR1 is MGHRA and CDR2 is YSYEKL. The CDR3 covers 16 residues. DNA for the CDR3: TGCGCCAGCAGCCAAGATCCTGACAGGGGGCTGTACGAGCAGTACTTC. This encodes CASSQDPDRGLYEQYF.

This chain connects TRBV7-9 to TRBJ2-7, with D uncertain. This CDR3 is 15 amino acids long. Trimming removed 1 base at V and 0 bases at J, with 10 bases between. Germline V gives CDR1 SEHNR, CDR2 FQNEAQ (reference sequence). In DNA form, the CDR3 reads TGTGCCAGCAGCTTAGTAGGGCAGAACTCCTACGAGCAGTACTTC. Its translation is CASSLVGQNSYEQYF.

V usage is TRBV11-2 and J usage is TRBJ2-1; the D gene is possibly TRBD1 (6 bases). Germline V gene lookup returns CDR1 SGHAT and CDR2 FQNNGV. The V end was cut by 4 bases, the J end by 12 bases, with 16 bases between. The CDR3 extends over 13 amino acids. The CDR3 DNA reads as TGTGCCAGCAGCTCCGGTACAGGGTCTGCGCAGTTCTTC. This gives the protein CASSSGTGSAQFF.

This clonotype has only a few counts. V usage is TRBV29-1 and J usage is TRBJ1-1, with D hard to call. V was shortened by 6 bases and J by 4 bases, with 15 bases between the two germline ends. CDR1 and CDR2 from the germline V gene are SQVTM and ANQGSEA. The CDR3 is 13 residues long. CDR3 coding DNA: TGCAGCGTGGGAAGTGGGTTCGGCACTGAAGCTTTCTTT. As protein: CSVGSGFGTEAFF.

This clonotype appeared a few times. The chain combines TRBV5-5 with TRBJ2-7; D might be TRBD2 (6 bases). The CDR3 contains 14 residues. The ends were cut back, 3 bases at V and 4 bases at J, with 14 bases in the middle. Germline lookup yields CDR1 SGHKS and CDR2 YYEKEE (reference sequence). The CDR3 DNA reads TGTGCCAGCAGCTGGGGCGGGGCGCGGTACGAGCAGTACTTC. Amino acid sequence: CASSWGGARYEQYF.

The chain has TRBV13 and TRBJ1-2, with unresolved D. Germline assignment: CDR1 PRHDT and CDR2 FYEKMQ (reference sequence). The length of the CDR3 is 13 residues. The V end was cut by 2 bases, the J end by 6 bases, with 10 bases between. For the CDR3, the DNA is TGTGCCAGCAGCTTACGCGGGAGTGATGGCTACACCTTC. Its translation is CASSLRGSDGYTF.

Ten or more counts support this clonotype. J is TRBJ2-7 and V is TRBV6-1; 9 nucleotides line up with TRBD2. J was trimmed by 5 bases and V by 2 bases; bases with no gene match: 10. This CDR3 contains 16 residues. The germline V gene encodes CDR1 MNHNS and CDR2 SASEGT. CDR3 nucleotides: TGTGCCAGCAGTGAACCTGCGGGACTAGCTCTCCACGAGCAGTACTTC. Its translation is CASSEPAGLALHEQYF.

J is TRBJ1-5 and V is TRBV19; maybe TRBD1 (6 bases). Germline V gives CDR1 LNHDA, CDR2 SQIVND (reference sequence). The ends were cut back, 10 bases at V and 2 bases at J, with 15 bases in the middle. The CDR3 is 14 amino acids. The CDR3, as DNA: TGTGCCACCACAGGGCCGTTGGGCAATCAGCCCCAGCATTTT. It specifies CATTGPLGNQPQHF.